The 2 T cell receptor beta chains below all came from one sample that was sequenced in a study of control samples from healthy donors and cancer patients. Data came from immunoSEQ multiplex PCR; TCRdb stores just in-frame clones and leaves some out. This repertoire shows around 100,000 clones, about 86% found once; its top ten account for roughly an eighth. The material sequenced was blood. Receptors originate from a man aged 25-45 years in good health.

The chain joins TRBV19 to TRBJ2-1; TRBD1 matches 8 bases. This CDR3 spans 14 amino acids. V gave up 7 bases and J gave up 6 bases; unmatched junction bases: 8. CDR1 is LNHDA and CDR2 is SQIVND in the germline V gene (reference sequence). The CDR3 protein is CASTDTGQGNEQFF. The CDR3 DNA follows: TGTGCCAGTACCGATACCGGACAGGGCAATGAGCAGTTCTTC.

The chain has TRBV29-1 and TRBJ2-7, with D tentatively TRBD1 or TRBD2 (5 bases each). This CDR3 comprises 12 residues. V gave up 6 bases and J gave up 2 bases, with 11 bases separating them. CDR1 and CDR2 (germline): SQVTM, ANQGSEA. The DNA for the CDR3 is TGCAGCGTAAGGACGGGACCCTACGAGCAGTACTTC. Residues: CSVRTGPYEQYF.